This TCR beta chain came from a study of T-cell reconstitution after alpha-beta-depleted transplantation in children. Whole-study results and caveats: Reported findings indicate that, about two months after transplant, alpha-beta T cells came from several hundred expanded clones, which were derived from non-depleted graft cells. T cells produced anew were the main source of T-cell counts and diversity one year after transplant.

On this clonotype: As yet, its antigen is unknown.

With V trimmed by 0 bases and J by 0 bases, 5 bases remained unmatched. CDR1 is SGHVS and CDR2 is FNYEAQ in the germline V gene. This CDR3 has 17 amino acids. A library of TCRbeta sequences, prepared with unique molecular identifiers, was generated. Via MiXCR, TCRdb re-called the PCR reads, giving one row per CDR3 protein. The table has about 980,000 distinct CDR3 sequences, about 29% seen once. The chain uses TRBV7-6 and TRBJ2-7; 10 bases map to TRBD2. This specimen consisted of PBMCs, mostly from graft donor cells, obtained 360 days after TCRalphabeta/CD19-depleted stem cell transplant. This TCR was sampled from a boy in the first two years of life who had a stem cell transplant for SCID, so the T cells may come from the graft donor. CDR3 amino acids: CASSLATSGASSYEQYF. CDR3 nucleotides: TGTGCCAGCAGCTTAGCCACTAGCGGGGCGAGCTCCTACGAGCAGTACTTC. Full variable domain (missing parts from reference TRBV7-6 and TRBJ2-7): GAGVSQSPRYKVTKRGQDVALRCDPISGHVSLYWYRQALGQGPEFLTYFNYEAQQDKSGLPNDRFSAERPEGSISTLTIQRTEQRDSAMYRCASSLATSGASSYEQYFGPGTRLTVT.